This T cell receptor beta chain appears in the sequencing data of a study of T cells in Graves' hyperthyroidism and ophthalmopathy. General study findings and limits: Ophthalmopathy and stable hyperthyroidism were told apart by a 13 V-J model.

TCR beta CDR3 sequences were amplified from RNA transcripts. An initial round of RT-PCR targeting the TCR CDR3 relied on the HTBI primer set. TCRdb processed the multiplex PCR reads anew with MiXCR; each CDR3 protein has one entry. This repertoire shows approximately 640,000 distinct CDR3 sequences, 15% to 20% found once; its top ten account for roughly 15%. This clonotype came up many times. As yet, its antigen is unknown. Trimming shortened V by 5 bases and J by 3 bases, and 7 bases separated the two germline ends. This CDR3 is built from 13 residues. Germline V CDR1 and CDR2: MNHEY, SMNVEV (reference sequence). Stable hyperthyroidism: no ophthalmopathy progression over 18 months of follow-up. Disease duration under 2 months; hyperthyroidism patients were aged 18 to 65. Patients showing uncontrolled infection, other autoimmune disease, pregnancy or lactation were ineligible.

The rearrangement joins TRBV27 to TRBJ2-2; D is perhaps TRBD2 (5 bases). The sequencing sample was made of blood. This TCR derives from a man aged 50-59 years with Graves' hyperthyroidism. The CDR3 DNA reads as TGTGCCAGCAGTAGCGGCTACACCGGGGAGCTGTTTTTT. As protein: CASSSGYTGELFF.